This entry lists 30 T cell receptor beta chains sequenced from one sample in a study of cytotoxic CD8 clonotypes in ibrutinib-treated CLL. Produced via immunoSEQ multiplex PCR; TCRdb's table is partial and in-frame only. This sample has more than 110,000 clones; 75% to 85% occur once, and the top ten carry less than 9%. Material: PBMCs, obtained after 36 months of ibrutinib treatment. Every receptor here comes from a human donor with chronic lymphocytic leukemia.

The chain's CDR3 is CASSLRVYGYTF. The CDR3 bases are TGTGCCAGCAGCTTAAGGGTATACGGCTACACCTTC. The rearrangement links TRBV5-4 to TRBJ1-2, with D hard to call. Germline V gene data show CDR1 as SGHNT and CDR2 as YYREEE (reference sequence). The CDR3 has 12 amino acids. The V end was cut by 2 bases, the J end by 8 bases, with 10 bases between.

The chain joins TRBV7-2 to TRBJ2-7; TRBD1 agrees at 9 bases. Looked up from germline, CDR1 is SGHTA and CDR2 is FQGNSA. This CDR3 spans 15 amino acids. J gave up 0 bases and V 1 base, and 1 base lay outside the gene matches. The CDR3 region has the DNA TGTGCCAGCAGCTTAGGGACAGGGGCCTCCTACGAGCAGTACTTC. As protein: CASSLGTGASYEQYF.

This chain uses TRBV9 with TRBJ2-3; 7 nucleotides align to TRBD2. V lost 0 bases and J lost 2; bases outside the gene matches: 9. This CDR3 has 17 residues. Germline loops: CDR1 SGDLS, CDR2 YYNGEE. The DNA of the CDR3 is TGTGCCAGCAGCGTAGCGGCTTCTAGCGGAACCACAGATACGCAGTATTTT. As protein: CASSVAASSGTTDTQYF.

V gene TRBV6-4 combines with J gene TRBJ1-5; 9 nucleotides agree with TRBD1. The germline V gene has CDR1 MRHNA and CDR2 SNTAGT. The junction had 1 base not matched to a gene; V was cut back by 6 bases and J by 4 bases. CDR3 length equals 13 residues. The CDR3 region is CASRDRGNQPQHF. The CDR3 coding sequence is TGTGCCAGCAGGGACAGGGGAAATCAGCCCCAGCATTTT.

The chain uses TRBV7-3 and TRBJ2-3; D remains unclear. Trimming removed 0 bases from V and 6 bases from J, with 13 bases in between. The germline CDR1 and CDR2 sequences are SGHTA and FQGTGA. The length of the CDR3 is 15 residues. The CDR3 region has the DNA TGTGCCAGCAGCTTAACAGGAGCTAGTAGCGATACGCAGTATTTT. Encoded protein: CASSLTGASSDTQYF.

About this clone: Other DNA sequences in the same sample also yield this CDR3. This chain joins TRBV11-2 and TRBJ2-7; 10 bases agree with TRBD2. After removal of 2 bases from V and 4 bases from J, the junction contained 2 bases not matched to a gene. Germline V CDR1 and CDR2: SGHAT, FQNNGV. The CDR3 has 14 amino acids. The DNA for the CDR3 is TGTGCCAGCAGCTTACTAGCGGGAGCGTACGAGCAGTACTTC. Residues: CASSLLAGAYEQYF.

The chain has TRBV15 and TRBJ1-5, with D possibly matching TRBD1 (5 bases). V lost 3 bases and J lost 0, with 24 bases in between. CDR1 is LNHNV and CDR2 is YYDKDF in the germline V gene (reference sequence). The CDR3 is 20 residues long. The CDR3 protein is CATSRGVGTLVPYSNQPQHF. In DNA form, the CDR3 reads TGTGCCACCAGCAGGGGGGTGGGAACACTAGTCCCATATAGCAATCAGCCCCAGCATTTT.

CDR3 in DNA: TGTGCCAGCTTCGGGGACTACGAGCAGTACTTC. Translated, it gives CASFGDYEQYF. The V and J genes are TRBV21-1 and TRBJ2-7; whether TRBD2, the table's D call, matches the DNA was not checked. TRBV21-1 counts as a pseudogene. This CDR3 spans 11 amino acids.

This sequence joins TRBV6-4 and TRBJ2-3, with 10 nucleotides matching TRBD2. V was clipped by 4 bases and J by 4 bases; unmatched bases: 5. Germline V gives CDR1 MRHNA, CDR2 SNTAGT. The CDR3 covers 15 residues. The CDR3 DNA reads TGTGCCAGCAGTGCAGCGGGGGGGCCCCCAGATACGCAGTATTTT. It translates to CASSAAGGPPDTQYF.

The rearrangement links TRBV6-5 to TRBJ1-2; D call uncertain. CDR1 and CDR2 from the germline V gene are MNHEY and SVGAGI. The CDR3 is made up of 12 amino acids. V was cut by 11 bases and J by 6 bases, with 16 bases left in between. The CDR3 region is CAGFSGSNGYTF. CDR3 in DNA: TGTGCCGGCTTCAGCGGGTCAAATGGCTACACCTTC.

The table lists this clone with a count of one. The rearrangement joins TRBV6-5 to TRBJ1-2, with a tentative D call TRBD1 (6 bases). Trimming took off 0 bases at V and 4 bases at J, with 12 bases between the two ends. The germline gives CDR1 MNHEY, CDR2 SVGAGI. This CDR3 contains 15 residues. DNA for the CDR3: TGTGCCAGCAGTTACTCGTGGGGGCAGAGCTATGGCTACACCTTC. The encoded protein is CASSYSWGQSYGYTF.

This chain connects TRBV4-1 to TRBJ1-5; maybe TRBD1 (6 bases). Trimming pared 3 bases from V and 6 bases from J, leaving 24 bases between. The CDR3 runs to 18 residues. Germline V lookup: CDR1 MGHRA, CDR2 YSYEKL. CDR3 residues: CASSHFSLMDRRVQPQHF. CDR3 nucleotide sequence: TGCGCCAGCAGCCACTTTTCTCTTATGGACAGACGGGTTCAGCCCCAGCATTTT.

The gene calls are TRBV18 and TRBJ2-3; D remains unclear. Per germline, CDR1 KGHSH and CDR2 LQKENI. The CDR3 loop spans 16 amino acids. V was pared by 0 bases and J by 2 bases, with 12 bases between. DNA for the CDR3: TGTGCCAGCTCACCACCTATCCGGACCACCACAGATACGCAGTATTTT. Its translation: CASSPPIRTTTDTQYF.

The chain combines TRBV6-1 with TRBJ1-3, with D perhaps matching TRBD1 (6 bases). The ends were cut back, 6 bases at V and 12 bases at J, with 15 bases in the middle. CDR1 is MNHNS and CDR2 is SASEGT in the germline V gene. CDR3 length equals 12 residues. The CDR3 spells CASRADRTGIYF. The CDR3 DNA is TGTGCCAGCAGGGCGGACAGAACAGGCATATATTTT.

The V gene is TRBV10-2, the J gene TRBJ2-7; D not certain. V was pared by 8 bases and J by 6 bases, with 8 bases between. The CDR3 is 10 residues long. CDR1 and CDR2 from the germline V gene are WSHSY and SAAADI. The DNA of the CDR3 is TGCGCCAGCGCTAGGGCCGAGCAGTACTTC. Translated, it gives CASARAEQYF.

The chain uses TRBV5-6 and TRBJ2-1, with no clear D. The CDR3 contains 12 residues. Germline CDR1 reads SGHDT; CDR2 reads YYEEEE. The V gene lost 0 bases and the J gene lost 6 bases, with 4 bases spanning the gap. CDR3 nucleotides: TGTGCCAGCAGCTTGGGCGTCAATGAGCAGTTCTTC. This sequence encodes CASSLGVNEQFF.

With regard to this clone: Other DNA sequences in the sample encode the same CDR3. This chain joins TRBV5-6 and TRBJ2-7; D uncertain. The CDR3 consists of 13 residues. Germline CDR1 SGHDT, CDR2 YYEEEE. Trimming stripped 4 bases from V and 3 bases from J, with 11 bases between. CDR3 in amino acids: CASSPGGIYEQYF. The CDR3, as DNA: TGTGCCAGCAGCCCGGGTGGGATCTACGAGCAGTACTTC.

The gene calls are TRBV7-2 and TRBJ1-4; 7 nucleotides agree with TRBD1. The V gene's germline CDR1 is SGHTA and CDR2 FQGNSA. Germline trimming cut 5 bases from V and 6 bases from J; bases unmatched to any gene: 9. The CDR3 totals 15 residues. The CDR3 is CASSLTGANYEKLFF. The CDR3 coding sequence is TGTGCCAGCAGCCTAACAGGGGCCAATTATGAAAAACTGTTTTTT.

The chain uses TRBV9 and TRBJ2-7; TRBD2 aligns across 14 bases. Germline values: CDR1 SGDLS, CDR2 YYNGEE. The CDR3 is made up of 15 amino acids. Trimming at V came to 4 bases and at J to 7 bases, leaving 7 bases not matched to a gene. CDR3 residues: CASSTRTSGRYEQYF. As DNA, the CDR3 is TGTGCCAGCAGCACTCGGACTAGCGGGAGGTATGAGCAGTACTTC. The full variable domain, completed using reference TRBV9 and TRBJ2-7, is DSGVTQTPKHLITATGQRVTLRCSPRSGDLSVYWYQQSLDQGLQFLIQYYNGEERAKGNILERFSAQQFPDLHSELNLSSLELGDSALYFCASSTRTSGRYEQYFGPGTRLTVT.

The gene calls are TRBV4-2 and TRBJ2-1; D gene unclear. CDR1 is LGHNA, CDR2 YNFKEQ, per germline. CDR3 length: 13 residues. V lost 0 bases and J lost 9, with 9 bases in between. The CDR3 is CASSQDSLGEQFF. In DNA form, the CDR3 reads TGTGCCAGCAGCCAAGACAGTCTCGGTGAGCAGTTCTTC.

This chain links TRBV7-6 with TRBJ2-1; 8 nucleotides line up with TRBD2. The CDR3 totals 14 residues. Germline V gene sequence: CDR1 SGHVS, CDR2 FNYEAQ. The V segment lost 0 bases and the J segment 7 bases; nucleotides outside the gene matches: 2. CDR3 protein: CASSLAAGGNEQFF. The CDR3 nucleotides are TGTGCCAGCAGCTTAGCGGCGGGAGGAAATGAGCAGTTCTTC.

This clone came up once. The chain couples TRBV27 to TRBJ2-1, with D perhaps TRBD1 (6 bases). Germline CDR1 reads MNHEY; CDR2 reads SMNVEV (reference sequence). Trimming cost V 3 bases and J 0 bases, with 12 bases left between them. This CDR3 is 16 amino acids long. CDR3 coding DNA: TGTGCCAGCAGTTTGCCGGGACAACGCTCCTACAATGAGCAGTTCTTC. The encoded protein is CASSLPGQRSYNEQFF.

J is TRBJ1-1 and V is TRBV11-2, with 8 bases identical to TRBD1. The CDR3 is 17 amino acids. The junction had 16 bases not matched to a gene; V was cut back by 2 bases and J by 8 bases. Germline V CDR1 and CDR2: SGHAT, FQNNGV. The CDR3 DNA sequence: TGTGCCAGCAGCTTATTTCTCAGGACAGGGCCTTCTAAAGAAGCTTTCTTT. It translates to CASSLFLRTGPSKEAFF.

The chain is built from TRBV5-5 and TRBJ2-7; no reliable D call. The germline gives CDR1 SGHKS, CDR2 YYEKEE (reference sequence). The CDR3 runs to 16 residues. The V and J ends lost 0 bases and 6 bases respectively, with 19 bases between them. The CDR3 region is CASSLGSLFRRGEQYF. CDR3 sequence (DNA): TGTGCCAGCAGCTTGGGGTCTTTGTTTCGCCGAGGCGAGCAGTACTTC.

The CDR3 DNA sequence: TGTGCCAGCAGTGTGGAGCAGGGCTTAGAGCAGTACTTC. Protein: CASSVEQGLEQYF. The chain recombines TRBV6-4 with TRBJ2-7; D possibly corresponds to TRBD1 (5 bases). Trimming removed 4 bases from V and 7 bases from J, with 14 bases in between. This CDR3 has 13 amino acids. Germline assignment: CDR1 MRHNA and CDR2 SNTAGT.

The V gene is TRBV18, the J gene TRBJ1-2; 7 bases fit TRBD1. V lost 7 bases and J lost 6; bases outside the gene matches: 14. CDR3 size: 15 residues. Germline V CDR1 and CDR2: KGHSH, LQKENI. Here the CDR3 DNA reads TGTGCCAGCTTCCACGGAATAGGGGGCGCGAATGGCTACACCTTC. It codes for CASFHGIGGANGYTF.

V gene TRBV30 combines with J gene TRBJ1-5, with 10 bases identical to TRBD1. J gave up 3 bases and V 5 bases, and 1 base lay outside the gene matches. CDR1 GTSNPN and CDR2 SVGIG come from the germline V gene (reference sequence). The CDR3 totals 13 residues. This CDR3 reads CAWGTGDNQPQHF. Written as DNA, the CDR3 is TGTGCCTGGGGGACAGGGGACAATCAGCCCCAGCATTTT. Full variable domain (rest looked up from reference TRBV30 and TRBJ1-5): SQTIHQWPATLVQPVGSPLSLECTVEGTSNPNLYWYRQAAGRGLQLLFYSVGIGQISSEVPQNLSASRPQDRQFILSSKKLLLSDSGFYLCAWGTGDNQPQHFGDGTRLSIL.

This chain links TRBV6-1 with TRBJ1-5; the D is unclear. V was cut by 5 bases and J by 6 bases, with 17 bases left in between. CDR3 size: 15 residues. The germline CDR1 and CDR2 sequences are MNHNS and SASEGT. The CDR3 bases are TGTGCCAGCAGTTTGGCCACAAACAATGGTCAGCCCCAGCATTTT. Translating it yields CASSLATNNGQPQHF.

CDR3 amino acids: CASSPRLQETQYF. The CDR3 coding sequence is TGTGCCAGCAGCCCCCGTCTTCAAGAGACCCAGTACTTC. The chain links TRBV11-2 to TRBJ2-5; D is ambiguous. V was pared by 5 bases and J by 2 bases, with 9 bases between. This CDR3 is built from 13 residues. Germline values: CDR1 SGHAT, CDR2 FQNNGV. Full variable domain (missing parts from reference TRBV11-2 and TRBJ2-5): EAGVAQSPRYKIIEKRQSVAFWCNPISGHATLYWYQQILGQGPKLLIQFQNNGVVDDSQLPKDRFSAERLKGVDSTLKIQPAKLEDSAVYLCASSPRLQETQYFGPGTRLLVL.

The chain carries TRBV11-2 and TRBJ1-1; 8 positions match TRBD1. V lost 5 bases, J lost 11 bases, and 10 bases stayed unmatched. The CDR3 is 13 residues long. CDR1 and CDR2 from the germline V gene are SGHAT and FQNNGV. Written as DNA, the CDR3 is TGTGCCAGCAGCCCCATTAGACAGGGGACGGCTTTCTTT. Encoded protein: CASSPIRQGTAFF.